Detailed here is one TCR beta chain. The antigen remains unidentified. The sample belongs to a study of early T cells in non-severe SARS-CoV-2 infection. Study as a whole: The input, bulk RNA from unsorted whole blood, was sequenced, and chains were unpaired.

Study outcomes and limitations: VDJdb-based annotation leaned toward anti-spike CD8 responses and missed private and CD4 specificities.

Unique molecular identifiers were affixed to single, distinct cDNA molecules. TCRdb independently ran MiXCR on the 5' RACE reads; one entry per CDR3 protein. Found here are about 60,000 distinct CDR3 sequences, roughly 13% of them singletons; the top ten hold 4.8%. Sequenced sample: whole blood. The sequence derives from an adult who was a healthcare worker with PCR-confirmed SARS-CoV-2 infection or an uninfected control (not recorded which).

CDR3 DNA: TGTGCCAGCAGTCCACTGAATGTGGGGGAAAGGGAGACCCAGTACTTC. Its protein product is CASSPLNVGERETQYF. The chain carries TRBV27 and TRBJ2-5; possibly TRBD1 or TRBD2 for D (5 bases each). The CDR3 is made up of 16 amino acids. The germline V and J ends were trimmed by 5 bases and 5 bases, with 21 bases remaining between them. Germline values: CDR1 MNHEY, CDR2 SMNVEV (reference sequence).